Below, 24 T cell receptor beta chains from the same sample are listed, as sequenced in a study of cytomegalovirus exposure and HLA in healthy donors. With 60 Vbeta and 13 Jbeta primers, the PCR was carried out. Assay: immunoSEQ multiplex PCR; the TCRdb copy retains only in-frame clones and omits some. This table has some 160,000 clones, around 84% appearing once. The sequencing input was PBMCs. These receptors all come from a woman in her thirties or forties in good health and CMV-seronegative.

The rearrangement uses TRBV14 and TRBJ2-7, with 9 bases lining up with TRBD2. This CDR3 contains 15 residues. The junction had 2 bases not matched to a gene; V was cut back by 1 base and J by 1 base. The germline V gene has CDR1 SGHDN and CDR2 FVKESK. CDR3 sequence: CASSQGLAGSYEQYF. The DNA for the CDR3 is TGTGCCAGCAGCCAAGGCCTAGCGGGGTCCTACGAGCAGTACTTC.

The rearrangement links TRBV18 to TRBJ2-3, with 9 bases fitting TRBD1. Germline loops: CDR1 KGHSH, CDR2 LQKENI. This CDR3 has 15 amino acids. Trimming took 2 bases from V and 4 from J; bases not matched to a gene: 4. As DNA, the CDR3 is TGTGCCAGCTCACCAATCGGACAGGGGTCAGATACGCAGTATTTT. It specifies CASSPIGQGSDTQYF.

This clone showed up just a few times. CDR3 in amino acids: CASSYSSRMNQPQHF. The DNA for the CDR3 is TGTGCCAGCAGTTACTCGAGCAGGATGAATCAGCCCCAGCATTTT. This chain links TRBV6-6 with TRBJ1-5; no firm D call. This CDR3 is built from 15 residues. Trimming stripped 0 bases from V and 4 bases from J, with 10 bases between. Germline loops: CDR1 MNHNY, CDR2 SVGAGI (reference sequence).

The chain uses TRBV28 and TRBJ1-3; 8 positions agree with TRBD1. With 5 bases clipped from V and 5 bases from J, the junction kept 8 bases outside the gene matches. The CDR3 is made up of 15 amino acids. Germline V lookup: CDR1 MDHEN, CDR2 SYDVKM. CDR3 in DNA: TGTGCCAGCAGTCCCGAGACAGGGGAGAGAAACACCATATATTTT. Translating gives CASSPETGERNTIYF. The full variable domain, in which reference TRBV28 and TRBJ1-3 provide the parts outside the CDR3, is DVKVTQSSRYLVKRTGEKVFLECVQDMDHENMFWYRQDPGLGLRLIYFSYDVKMKEKGDIPEGYSVSREKKERFSLILESASTNQTSMYLCASSPETGERNTIYFGEGSWLTVV.

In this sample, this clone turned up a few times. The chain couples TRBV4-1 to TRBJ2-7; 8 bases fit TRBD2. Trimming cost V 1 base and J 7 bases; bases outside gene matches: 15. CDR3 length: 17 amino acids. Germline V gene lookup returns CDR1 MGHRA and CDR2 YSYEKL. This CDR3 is CASSQGTGTRVRREQYF. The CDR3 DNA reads TGCGCCAGCAGCCAAGGGACCGGGACTAGAGTTAGAAGAGAGCAGTACTTC.

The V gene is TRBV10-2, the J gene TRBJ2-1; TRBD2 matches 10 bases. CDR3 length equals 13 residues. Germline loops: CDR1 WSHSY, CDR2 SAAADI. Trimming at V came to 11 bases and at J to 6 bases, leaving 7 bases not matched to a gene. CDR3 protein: CAALAGEGNEQFF. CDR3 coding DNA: TGCGCCGCGCTAGCGGGGGAGGGCAATGAGCAGTTCTTC.

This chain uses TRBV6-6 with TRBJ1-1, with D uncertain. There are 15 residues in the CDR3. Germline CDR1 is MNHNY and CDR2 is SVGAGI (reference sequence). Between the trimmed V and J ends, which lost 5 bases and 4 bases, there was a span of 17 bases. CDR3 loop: CASSPLRGKGTEAFF. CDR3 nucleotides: TGTGCCAGCAGTCCACTGAGAGGGAAAGGCACTGAAGCTTTCTTT.

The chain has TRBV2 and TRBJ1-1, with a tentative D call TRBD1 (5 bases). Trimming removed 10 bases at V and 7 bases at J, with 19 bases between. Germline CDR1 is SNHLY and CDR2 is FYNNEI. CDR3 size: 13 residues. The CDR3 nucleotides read TGTGCCACCCCGAAAGAAACAGGCCTTGAAGCTTTCTTT. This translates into CATPKETGLEAFF.

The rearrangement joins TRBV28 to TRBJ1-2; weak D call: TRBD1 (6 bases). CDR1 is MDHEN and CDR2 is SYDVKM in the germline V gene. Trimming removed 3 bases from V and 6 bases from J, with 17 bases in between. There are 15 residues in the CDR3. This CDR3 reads CASSFQPQGRDGYTF. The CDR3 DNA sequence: TGTGCCAGCAGTTTCCAGCCCCAGGGGCGAGATGGCTACACCTTC.

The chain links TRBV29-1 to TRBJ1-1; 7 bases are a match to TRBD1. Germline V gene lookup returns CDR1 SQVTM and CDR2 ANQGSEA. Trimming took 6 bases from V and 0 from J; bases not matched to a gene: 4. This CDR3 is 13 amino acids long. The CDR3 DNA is TGCAGCGTGGGACAGAGGATGAACACTGAAGCTTTCTTT. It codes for CSVGQRMNTEAFF. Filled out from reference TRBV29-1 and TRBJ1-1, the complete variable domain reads SAVISQKPSRDICQRGTSLTIQCQVDSQVTMMFWYRQQPGQSLTLIATANQGSEATYESGFVIDKFPISRPNLTFSTLTVSNMSPEDSSIYLCSVGQRMNTEAFFGQGTRLTVV.

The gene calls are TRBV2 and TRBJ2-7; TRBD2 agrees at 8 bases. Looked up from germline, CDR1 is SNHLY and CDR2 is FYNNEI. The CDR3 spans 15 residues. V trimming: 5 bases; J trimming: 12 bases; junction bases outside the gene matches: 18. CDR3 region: CASSRLATIFWGRYF. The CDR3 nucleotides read TGTGCCAGCAGTAGACTAGCGACCATTTTTTGGGGCCGGTACTTC.

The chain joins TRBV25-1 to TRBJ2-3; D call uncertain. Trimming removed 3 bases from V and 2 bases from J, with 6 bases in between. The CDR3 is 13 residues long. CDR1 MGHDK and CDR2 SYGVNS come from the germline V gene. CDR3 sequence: CASSELATDTQYF. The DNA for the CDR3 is TGTGCCAGCAGTGAGTTAGCCACAGATACGCAGTATTTT.

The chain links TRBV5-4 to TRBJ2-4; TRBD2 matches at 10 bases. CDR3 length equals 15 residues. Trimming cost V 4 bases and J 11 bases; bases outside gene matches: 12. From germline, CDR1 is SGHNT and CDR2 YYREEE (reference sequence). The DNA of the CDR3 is TGTGCCAGCAGCATTAGCGGGGGGTCCAAGAATGTTCAGTACTTC. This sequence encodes CASSISGGSKNVQYF.

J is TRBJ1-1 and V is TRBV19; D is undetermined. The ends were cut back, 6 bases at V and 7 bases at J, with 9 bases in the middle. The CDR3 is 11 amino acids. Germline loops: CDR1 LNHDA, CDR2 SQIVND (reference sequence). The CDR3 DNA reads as TGTGCCAGTAGGGGAGACCTTGAAGCTTTCTTT. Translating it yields CASRGDLEAFF.

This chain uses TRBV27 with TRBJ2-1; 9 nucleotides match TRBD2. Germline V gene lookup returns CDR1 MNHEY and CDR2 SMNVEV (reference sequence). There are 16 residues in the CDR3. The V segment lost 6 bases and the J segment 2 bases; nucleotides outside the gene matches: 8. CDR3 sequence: CASRSYSGGTYNEQFF. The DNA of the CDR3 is TGTGCCAGCAGATCGTATAGCGGGGGAACCTACAATGAGCAGTTCTTC.

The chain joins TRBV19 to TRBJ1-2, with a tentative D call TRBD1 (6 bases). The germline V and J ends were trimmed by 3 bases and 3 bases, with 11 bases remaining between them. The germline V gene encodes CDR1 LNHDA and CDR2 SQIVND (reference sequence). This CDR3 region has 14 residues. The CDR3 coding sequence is TGTGCCAGTAGTATCCCGGACAGTGACTATGGCTACACCTTC. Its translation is CASSIPDSDYGYTF.

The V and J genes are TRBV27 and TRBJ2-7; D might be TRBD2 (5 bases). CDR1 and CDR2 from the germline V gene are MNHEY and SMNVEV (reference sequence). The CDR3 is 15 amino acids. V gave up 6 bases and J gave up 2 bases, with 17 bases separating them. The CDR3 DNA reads TGTGCCAGCAGCATAAATGGACTGTCGACCTACGAGCAGTACTTC. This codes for CASSINGLSTYEQYF.

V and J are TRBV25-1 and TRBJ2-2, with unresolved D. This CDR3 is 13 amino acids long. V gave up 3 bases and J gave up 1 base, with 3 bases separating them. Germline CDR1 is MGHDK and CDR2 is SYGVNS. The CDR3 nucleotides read TGTGCCAGCAGTGACCGGAACACCGGGGAGCTGTTTTTT. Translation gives CASSDRNTGELFF.

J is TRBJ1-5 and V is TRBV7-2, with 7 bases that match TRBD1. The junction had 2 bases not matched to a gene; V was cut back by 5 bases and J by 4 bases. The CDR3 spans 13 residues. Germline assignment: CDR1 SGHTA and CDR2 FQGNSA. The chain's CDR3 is CASSQDRNQPQHF. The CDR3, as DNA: TGTGCCAGCAGCCAGGACAGGAATCAGCCCCAGCATTTT. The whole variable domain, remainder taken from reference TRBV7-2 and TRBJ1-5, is GAGVSQSPSNKVTEKGKDVELRCDPISGHTALYWYRQSLGQGLEFLIYFQGNSAPDKSGLPSDRFSAERTGGSVSTLTIQRTQQEDSAVYLCASSQDRNQPQHFGDGTRLSIL.

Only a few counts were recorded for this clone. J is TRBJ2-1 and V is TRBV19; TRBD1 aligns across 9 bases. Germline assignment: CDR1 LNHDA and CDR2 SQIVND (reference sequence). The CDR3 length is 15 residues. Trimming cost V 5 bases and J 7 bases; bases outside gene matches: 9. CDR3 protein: CASSLWDRVGNEQFF. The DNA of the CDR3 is TGTGCCAGTAGTCTTTGGGACAGGGTGGGTAATGAGCAGTTCTTC.

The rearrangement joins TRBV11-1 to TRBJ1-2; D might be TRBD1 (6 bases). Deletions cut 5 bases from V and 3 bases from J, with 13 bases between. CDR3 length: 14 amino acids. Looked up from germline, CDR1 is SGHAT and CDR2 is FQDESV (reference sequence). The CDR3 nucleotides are TGTGCCAGCAGCACCGAGCAGGGGTACTATGGCTACACCTTC. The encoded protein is CASSTEQGYYGYTF.

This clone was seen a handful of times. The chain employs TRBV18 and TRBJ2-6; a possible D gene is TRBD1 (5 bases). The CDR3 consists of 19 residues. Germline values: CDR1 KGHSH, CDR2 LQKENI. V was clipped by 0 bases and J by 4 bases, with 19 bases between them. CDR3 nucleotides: TGTGCCAGCTCACCACCTTTGGCAGGGTCCTCCCCCGGGGCCAACGTCCTGACTTTC. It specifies CASSPPLAGSSPGANVLTF.

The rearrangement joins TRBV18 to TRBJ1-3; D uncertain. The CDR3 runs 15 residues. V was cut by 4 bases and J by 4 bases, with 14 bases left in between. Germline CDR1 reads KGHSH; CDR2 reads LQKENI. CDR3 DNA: TGTGCCAGCTCACTCGGAGATCCATCGGGAAACACCATATATTTT. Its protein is CASSLGDPSGNTIYF.

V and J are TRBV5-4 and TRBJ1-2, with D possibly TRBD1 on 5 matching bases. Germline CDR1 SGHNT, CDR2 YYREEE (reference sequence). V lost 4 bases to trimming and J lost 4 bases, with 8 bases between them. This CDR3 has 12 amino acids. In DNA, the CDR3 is TGTGCCAGCAGCCCGGACACCTATGGCTACACCTTC. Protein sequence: CASSPDTYGYTF.